Shown below are 11 T cell receptor beta chains from a single sample sequenced in a study of shared clonotypes between healthy human individuals. The method was immunoSEQ multiplex PCR; TCRdb's version includes in-frame clones alone and lacks a portion of them. The sample shows some 2.4 million clones, 80% to 95% of them seen only once. Sequences were obtained from naive CD4+ T cells from PBMCs. Subset reported: CD45RA+ positively selected. The origin of the receptors is a man aged 18 to 29 in good health. Some clones in this sample may be carry-over from other donors' samples.

The chain carries TRBV9 and TRBJ2-4; D uncertain. The CDR3 runs 14 residues. V lost 3 bases and J 7 bases, leaving 14 bases between the germline ends. Germline V gene sequence: CDR1 SGDLS, CDR2 YYNGEE. CDR3 in DNA: TGTGCCAGCAGCGCCGTTTCCTTCGGGAACATTCAGTACTTC. Protein sequence: CASSAVSFGNIQYF.

About this clone: Other DNA sequences within the sample encode an identical CDR3. The rearrangement uses TRBV28 and TRBJ1-1, with no clear D. V was cut by 1 base and J by 5 bases, with 5 bases left in between. This CDR3 region has 12 residues. Germline V CDR1 and CDR2: MDHEN, SYDVKM. The CDR3 here is CASSLSFTEAFF. The CDR3 region has the DNA TGTGCCAGCAGTTTATCGTTTACTGAAGCTTTCTTT.

V and J are TRBV19 and TRBJ1-2; the D gene is possibly TRBD1 (5 bases). CDR1 LNHDA and CDR2 SQIVND come from the germline V gene (reference sequence). V dropped 9 bases and J dropped 5 bases, with 19 bases sitting between them. This CDR3 contains 14 residues. DNA of the CDR3: TGTGCCAGCGCATTGAGGGCAGGGTGGTATGGCTACACCTTC. Translating it yields CASALRAGWYGYTF.

The V gene is TRBV4-3, the J gene TRBJ2-7; D could derive from TRBD1 or TRBD2 (6 bases each). V lost 2 bases, J lost 8 bases, and 16 bases lay in between. Looked up from germline, CDR1 is LGHNA and CDR2 is YSLEER. The CDR3 extends over 14 amino acids. CDR3 in amino acids: CASSQTVSGAKQYF. The CDR3 DNA follows: TGCGCCAGCAGCCAAACCGTCTCGGGGGCCAAGCAGTACTTC.

The chain uses TRBV30 and TRBJ2-1; the match to TRBD2 covers 9 bases. The CDR3 loop spans 16 amino acids. Germline V CDR1 and CDR2: GTSNPN, SVGIG (reference sequence). V was clipped by 2 bases and J by 7 bases; unmatched bases: 12. CDR3 loop: CAWSPTGLASINEQFF. The CDR3 DNA follows: TGTGCCTGGAGTCCGACGGGACTAGCCAGTATTAATGAGCAGTTCTTC. Drawing the rest from reference TRBV30 and TRBJ2-1, the complete variable domain is SQTIHQWPATLVQPVGSPLSLECTVEGTSNPNLYWYRQAAGRGLQLLFYSVGIGQISSEVPQNLSASRPQDRQFILSSKKLLLSDSGFYLCAWSPTGLASINEQFFGPGTRLTVL.

The chain couples TRBV4-1 to TRBJ2-5; D gene ambiguous. The V and J ends lost 2 bases and 4 bases respectively, with 5 bases between them. The CDR3 has 12 amino acids. Germline V CDR1 and CDR2: MGHRA, YSYEKL. The CDR3 DNA follows: TGCGCCAGCAGCCAATTTTCAGAGACCCAGTACTTC. This encodes CASSQFSETQYF.

The gene calls are TRBV25-1 and TRBJ2-5; D is perhaps TRBD2 (5 bases). Trimming removed 3 bases at V and 4 bases at J, with 12 bases between. This CDR3 has 14 amino acids. Germline V gene data show CDR1 as MGHDK and CDR2 as SYGVNS. The CDR3 coding sequence is TGTGCCAGCAGTGACCCGGGGTCCGGAGAGACCCAGTACTTC. Its translation is CASSDPGSGETQYF.

V usage is TRBV11-2 and J usage is TRBJ2-5, with 12 bases fitting TRBD2. V lost 9 bases, J lost 4 bases, and 15 bases stayed unmatched. CDR3 size: 17 residues. The germline gives CDR1 SGHAT, CDR2 FQNNGV. CDR3 residues: CASKPPGLAGQGETQYF. As DNA, the CDR3 is TGTGCCAGTAAACCCCCGGGACTAGCGGGCCAAGGAGAGACCCAGTACTTC.

This chain connects TRBV27 to TRBJ2-1; a possible D gene is TRBD1 (5 bases). This CDR3 has 16 amino acids. V was shortened by 5 bases and J by 8 bases, with 22 bases between the two germline ends. In germline, CDR1 is MNHEY, CDR2 SMNVEV (reference sequence). The CDR3 sequence: CASSPRRAGFYDEQFF. The CDR3, as DNA: TGTGCCAGCAGTCCTCGTCGTGCAGGGTTTTATGATGAGCAGTTCTTC.

Only a few counts were recorded for this clone. Mismatch with germline at one junction end may stem from a read error. The rearrangement joins TRBV6-1 to TRBJ2-7; no reliable D call. The germline V gene encodes CDR1 MNHNS and CDR2 SASEGT. The CDR3 is made up of 10 amino acids. The chain's CDR3 is CASVSHEQYF. Written as DNA, the CDR3 is TGTGCCAGCGTCTCCCACGAGCAGTACTTC.

The chain couples TRBV29-1 to TRBJ2-1; D is ambiguous. This CDR3 is 13 amino acids long. In germline, CDR1 is SQVTM, CDR2 ANQGSEA. The ends were cut back, 0 bases at V and 9 bases at J, with 12 bases in the middle. Written as DNA, the CDR3 is TGCAGCGTTGAAGACCCCATAAATGGTGAGCAGTTCTTC. Protein: CSVEDPINGEQFF.